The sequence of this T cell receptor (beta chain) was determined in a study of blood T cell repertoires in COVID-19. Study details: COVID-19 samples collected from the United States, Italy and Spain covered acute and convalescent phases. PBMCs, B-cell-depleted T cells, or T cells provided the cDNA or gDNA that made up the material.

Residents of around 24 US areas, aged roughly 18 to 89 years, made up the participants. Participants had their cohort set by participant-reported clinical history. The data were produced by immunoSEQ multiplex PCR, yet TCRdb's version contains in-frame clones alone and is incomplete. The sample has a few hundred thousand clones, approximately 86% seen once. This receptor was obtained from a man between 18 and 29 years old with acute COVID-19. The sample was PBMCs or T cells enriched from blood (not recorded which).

The CDR3 loop reads CASRAGENQETQYF. Written as DNA, the CDR3 is TGCGCCAGCAGGGCAGGTGAAAACCAAGAGACCCAGTACTTC. J is TRBJ2-5 and V is TRBV4-1; D gene uncertain. This CDR3 spans 14 amino acids. The ends were cut back, 6 bases at V and 0 bases at J, with 11 bases in the middle. Germline CDR1 and CDR2: MGHRA and YSYEKL.